This is a list of T cell receptor beta chains from one sample in a study of T cell repertoires in cytomegalovirus infection. Their antigens remain unidentified. TCRdb itself ran the reads through MiXCR, one entry per CDR3 protein. This repertoire shows 95,000 to 150,000 distinct CDR3 sequences, around 30% found once; its top ten account for 58%. Sequences were derived from CD8+ T cells from cultured PBMCs, sampled from culture after CMV antigen stimulation. All receptors derive from a human donor in good health (CMV status not recorded). Some clones in this sample may be carry-over from other donors' samples. Both conserved end residues are part of each CDR3. The order of the fields is J gene, D gene, V gene, CDR3 protein. The D gene is left open where the match is weak.

>TRBJ2-7|.|TRBV11-1
CASSQGSESYEQYF
>TRBJ2-1|.|TRBV9
CASSVVSEWSSYNEQFF
>TRBJ2-5|.|TRBV7-9
CASSFPQGSGQETQYF
>TRBJ1-4|TRBD1|TRBV18
CASSPDRDHEKLFF
>TRBJ2-7|.|TRBV7-9
CASSSMGWRSYEQYF
>TRBJ2-7|TRBD1|TRBV5-8
CASSSPGQSYEQYF
>TRBJ1-6|.|TRBV5-1
CASSLTGTFYSPLHF
>TRBJ2-7|TRBD1|TRBV7-3
CASSSRQGSYEQYF
>TRBJ1-2|TRBD1|TRBV5-6
CASSLGTGGIDGYTF
>TRBJ2-7|.|TRBV6-2/TRBV6-3
CASSWMGYEQYF
>TRBJ2-3|.|TRBV7-8
CASSFQDTPGDTQYF
>TRBJ2-2|.|TRBV4-1
CASSQQGEENTGELFF
>TRBJ1-1|.|TRBV2
CALVVGRLGTEAFF
>TRBJ1-5|TRBD1|TRBV7-8
CASSLASGGRQPQHF
>TRBJ2-7|.|TRBV7-2
CASSESYEQYF
>TRBJ2-2|TRBD1|TRBV6-6
CASSYPRTGGNTGELFF
>TRBJ1-1|TRBD1|TRBV6-2/TRBV6-3
CASEGTGGISEAFF
>TRBJ2-2|TRBD2|TRBV20-1
CSARWGGDPGELFF
>TRBJ2-7|.|TRBV28
CASWGAGEQYF
>TRBJ1-5|.|TRBV13
CASSLGAGAGVGNQPQHF
>TRBJ1-4|.|TRBV13
CASSLTRGIGSREKLFF
>TRBJ1-2|.|TRBV29-1
CSVGRASPGAGYTF
>TRBJ1-5|.|TRBV4-1
CASSQDSLRDSNQPQHF
>TRBJ2-5|.|TRBV10-3
CAISEGFGGRETQYF
>TRBJ2-7|TRBD2|TRBV7-2
CASSSVAGLTYEQYF
>TRBJ1-5|.|TRBV6-5
CASSYSSRGPQHF
>TRBJ2-2|TRBD1|TRBV24-1
CATSDPGGVNTGELFF
>TRBJ2-7|TRBD1|TRBV27
CASRQGHYYEQYF
>TRBJ2-2|.|TRBV7-9
CATPTRNTGELFF
>TRBJ1-1|TRBD1|TRBV7-8
CASSLAPGGYEAFF
>TRBJ2-5|TRBD2|TRBV27
CASSFAGGLLQETQYF
>TRBJ1-1|.|TRBV7-9
CASSSWTPNTEAFF
>TRBJ2-3|TRBD2|TRBV7-2
CASSSLAGGLAQYF
>TRBJ1-6|TRBD1|TRBV6-2/TRBV6-3
CASRPGQGVSPLHF
>TRBJ2-1|TRBD2|TRBV12-3/TRBV12-4
CASSPAPGGGGNEQFF
>TRBJ2-3|.|TRBV13
CASSAEGTDTQYF
>TRBJ1-1|TRBD1|TRBV6-1
CARRQGGGTEAFF
>TRBJ2-1|.|TRBV7-3
CASSRGTGAYNEQFF
>TRBJ2-1|.|TRBV13
CASSLVGIYNEQFF
>TRBJ2-7|.|TRBV6-2/TRBV6-3
CASRTGTSSYEQYF
>TRBJ1-1|.|TRBV12-5
CASGRYSEGIMNTEAFF
>TRBJ1-4|TRBD1|TRBV7-9
CASSDGQEGEKLFF
>TRBJ2-5|.|TRBV5-1
CASSLFGQAPEETQYF
>TRBJ1-2|.|TRBV12-3/TRBV12-4
CASSLDFRYTF
>TRBJ2-7|TRBD2|TRBV7-2
CASSWEGFEQYF
>TRBJ2-7|TRBD1|TRBV7-8
CASSLTGTGYEQYF
>TRBJ2-7|.|TRBV20-1
CSARDSVVYEQYF
>TRBJ1-5|TRBD1|TRBV7-6
CASSLGGRGQNQPQHF
>TRBJ1-4|.|TRBV6-5
CASSYSRGMEEKLFF